The clone carrying this T cell receptor (beta chain) was seen just once. Its antigen is not identified. This specimen belongs to a study of T-cell reconstitution after alpha-beta-depleted transplantation in children. Study findings and constraints: Hyperexpanded clones declined; after one year, newly produced T cells mostly supplied diversity. In some patients, recipient T cells and intrathymic progenitors surviving conditioning explained high day-60 diversity. At around two months after transplant, the alpha-beta T cells were reportedly derived from several hundred expanded clones that came from non-depleted graft cells.

V dropped 0 bases and J dropped 6 bases, with 11 bases sitting between them. CDR1 and CDR2 (germline): SEHNR, FQNEAQ (reference sequence). The CDR3 is made up of 14 amino acids. TCRbeta library preparation incorporated unique molecular identifiers. In TCRdb, the PCR reads were re-called with MiXCR into one record per CDR3 protein. The sample lists roughly 570,000 distinct CDR3 sequences; approximately 30% were seen once. Sequenced material: PBMCs, taken before TCRalphabeta/CD19-depleted stem cell transplant. The chain recombines TRBV7-9 with TRBJ1-1, with D unclear. This receptor was identified in a boy less than two years old with Wiskott-Aldrich syndrome, due to receive a stem cell transplant. In DNA, the CDR3 is TGTGCCAGCAGCTTAGCTTGGGGAACTGCTGAAGCTTTCTTT. It codes for CASSLAWGTAEAFF.